This T cell receptor (beta chain) was observed in a study of blood T cells in healthy people across ages. Study as a whole: Per every two T cells, about one barcoded beta molecule was captured by template switching.

It was with a sample-barcoded 5' primer and a J-beta primer mix that a second PCR of roughly 7 to 11 cycles was run. Via MiXCR, TCRdb re-called the 5' RACE reads, giving one row per CDR3 protein. The sample yields around 1,700,000 distinct CDR3 sequences, roughly 27% seen once. General study points: Measured against age, TCR beta diversity per million T cells decreased in a roughly linear manner. Investigators treated diversity estimates from one million T cells as underestimates.

Notes on this clonotype: The antigen is undetermined.

Trimming took off 8 bases at V and 4 bases at J, with 11 bases between the two ends. The CDR3 has 12 amino acids. This clonotype was sampled from a woman in her twenties or thirties in good health. The sample consisted of blood. This sequence joins TRBV12-3 or TRBV12-4 and TRBJ1-1; tentatively, D is TRBD1 (6 bases). The CDR3 DNA is TGTGCCAGCGGTACAGGGACCACTGAAGCTTTCTTT. This sequence encodes CASGTGTTEAFF.